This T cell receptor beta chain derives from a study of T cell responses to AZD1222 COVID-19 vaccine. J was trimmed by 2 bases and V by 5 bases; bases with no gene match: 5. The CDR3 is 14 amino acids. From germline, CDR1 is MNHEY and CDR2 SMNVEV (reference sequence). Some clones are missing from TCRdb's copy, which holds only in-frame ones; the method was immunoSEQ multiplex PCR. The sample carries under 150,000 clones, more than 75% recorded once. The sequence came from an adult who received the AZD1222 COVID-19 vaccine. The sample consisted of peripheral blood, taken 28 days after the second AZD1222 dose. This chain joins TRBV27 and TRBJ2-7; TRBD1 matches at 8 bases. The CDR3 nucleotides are TGTGCCAGCAGTCACTGGGACAGGACCTACGAGCAGTACTTC. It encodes CASSHWDRTYEQYF.